This T cell receptor beta chain was recorded in a study of CD8 T cells in Susac syndrome. The V and J ends lost 4 bases and 7 bases respectively, with 22 bases between them. Germline assignment: CDR1 ENHRY and CDR2 SYGVKD. This CDR3 has 17 amino acids. Random hexamers served to reverse transcribe roughly 0.45 to 1 ug RNA. The method of amplification for TCR beta CDR3 was immunoSEQ multiplex PCR, covering 54 Vbeta and 13 Jbeta. TCRdb reprocessed the immunoSEQ multiplex PCR reads with MiXCR, giving one entry per CDR3 protein. The repertoire holds 300,000 to 350,000 distinct CDR3 sequences, with about 92% as singletons. The study sequenced TCR beta in blood CD8+ and CD4+ T cells. The multiple sclerosis controls were treatment-naive patients with relapsing-remitting disease that was stable or active.

Sequenced material: CD4+ T cells from PBMCs. The source is a human donor with multiple sclerosis. The rearrangement uses TRBV10-3 and TRBJ1-4; weak D call: TRBD1 (6 bases). CDR3 residues: CAISVTKPGHEGEKLFF. CDR3 bases: TGTGCCATCAGTGTTACAAAACCGGGACACGAAGGTGAAAAACTGTTTTTT.